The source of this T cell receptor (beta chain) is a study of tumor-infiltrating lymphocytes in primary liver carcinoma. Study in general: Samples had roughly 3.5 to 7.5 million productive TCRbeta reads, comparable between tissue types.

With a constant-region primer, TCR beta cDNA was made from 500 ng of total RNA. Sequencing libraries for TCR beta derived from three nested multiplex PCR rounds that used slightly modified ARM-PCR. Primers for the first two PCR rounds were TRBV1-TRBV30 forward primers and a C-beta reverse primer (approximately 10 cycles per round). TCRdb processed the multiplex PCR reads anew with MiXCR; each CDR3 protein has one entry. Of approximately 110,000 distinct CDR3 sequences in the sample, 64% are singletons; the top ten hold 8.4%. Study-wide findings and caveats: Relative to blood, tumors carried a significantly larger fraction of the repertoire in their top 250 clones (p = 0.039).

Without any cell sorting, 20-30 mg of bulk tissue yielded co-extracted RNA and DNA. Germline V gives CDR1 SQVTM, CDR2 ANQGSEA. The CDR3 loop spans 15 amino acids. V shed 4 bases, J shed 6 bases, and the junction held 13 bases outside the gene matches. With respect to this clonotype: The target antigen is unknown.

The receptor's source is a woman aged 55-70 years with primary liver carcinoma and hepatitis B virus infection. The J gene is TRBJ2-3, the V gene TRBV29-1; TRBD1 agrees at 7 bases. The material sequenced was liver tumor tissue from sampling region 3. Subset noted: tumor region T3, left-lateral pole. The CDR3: CSVARGTGVTDTQYF. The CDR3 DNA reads TGCAGCGTTGCAAGGGGAACAGGGGTCACGGATACGCAGTATTTT.